What follows describes a single TCR beta chain. What it recognizes is unknown. V was pared by 7 bases and J by 0 bases, with 10 bases between. CDR3 length: 15 amino acids. Germline CDR1 and CDR2: SGHAT and FQDESV (reference sequence). This sample's time point: persistent/refractory GD, antithyroid drugs over 5 years with positive TRAb. There was RNA extracted from PBMCs, and the TCR library was made from it. Diagnosing Graves' disease relied on the American Thyroid Association guidelines. This sample is part of a study of regulatory T cells in long-lasting Graves disease. The study's findings and limits: New patients shared 1,000 or so public clonotypes, and persistent patients shared more, with approximately 2,500.

Construction of TCR beta libraries relied on iRepertoire HTBI primers and on Arm-PCR targeting CDR3 regions. In the original processing: Identification across samples found 60 to 75 TRBV and some 13 TRBJ segments. TCRdb used MiXCR to reprocess the multiplex PCR reads, holding one entry per CDR3 protein. TCRdb assigned the V and J calls; the authors' analysis was not used. The sample contains some 450,000 distinct CDR3 sequences, around 20% of which appear only once. Material: peripheral blood mononuclear cells (PBMCs), obtained when the disease was refractory, from a patient treated with antithyroid drugs. The clonotype originates from a female donor with Graves disease. J is TRBJ2-6 and V is TRBV11-1; TRBD1 is a possible D gene (5 bases). CDR3 amino acids: CASKQVVSGANVLTF. The DNA for the CDR3 is TGTGCCAGCAAACAGGTAGTCTCTGGGGCCAACGTCCTGACTTTC.